A selection of T cell receptor beta chains follows, all from one sample in a study of lymphopenia after photon versus proton radiotherapy. The table came from immunoSEQ multiplex PCR; TCRdb's copy has only in-frame clones and leaves some out. The table shows some 29,000 clones, with around 80% occurring only once. Specimen: peripheral blood, collected from a patient treated with photon-based radiotherapy. All receptors derive from a man aged 50-59 years with gastric cancer. CDR3s include the opening cysteine and the closing phenylalanine or tryptophan. D genes are given only for firm matches.

j_gene	v_gene	len	d_gene	CDR3aa
TRBJ1-5	TRBV7-8	16	-	CASSVGPGRRNQPQHF
TRBJ2-3	TRBV5-4	14	-	CASRIGGGLDTQYF
TRBJ1-1	TRBV6-5	16	-	CASSYYHPVGSTEAFF
TRBJ2-2	TRBV7-9	14	-	CASSYGQGFGELFF
TRBJ2-3	TRBV5-1	15	-	CASSLGRGEADTQYF
TRBJ2-2	TRBV5-1	15	-	CASSPGPPGTGELFF
TRBJ1-1	TRBV7-6	13	-	CASSVDGLSEAFF
TRBJ1-4	TRBV19	15	-	CASSPSVATNEKLFF
TRBJ2-5	TRBV7-6	16	TRBD2	CASSLGASGVKETQYF
TRBJ1-4	TRBV7-6	16	TRBD1	CASSIGQGVAGEKLFF
TRBJ1-6	TRBV27	14	-	CASSTWEGNSPLHF
TRBJ1-1	TRBV11-2	11	-	CASTPYTEAFF
TRBJ1-2	TRBV30	13	-	CAWRQQGVSGYTF
TRBJ2-3	TRBV19	11	-	CASMVRDTQYF
TRBJ2-3	TRBV6-5	15	-	CASRSAYYSTDTQYF
TRBJ1-4	TRBV11-2	13	-	CASSSSDSEKLFF
TRBJ2-5	TRBV6-6	14	-	CASINNPERETQYF
TRBJ2-7	TRBV6-5	14	-	CASSYDLRQDEQYF
TRBJ2-3	TRBV5-6	16	-	CASSLVSLANTDTQYF
TRBJ2-1	TRBV5-1	13	-	CASSSAGPREQFF
TRBJ1-1	TRBV27	13	-	CASRSPRDKEAFF
TRBJ1-2	TRBV19	15	-	CASSIRGRAFHGYTF
TRBJ1-2	TRBV19	13	TRBD1	CASRDRAEGGYTF
TRBJ2-1	TRBV19	14	-	CASTNRLLNNEQFF
TRBJ2-1	TRBV2	13	TRBD1	CASSYRGEGEQFF
TRBJ1-6	TRBV7-3	15	TRBD1	CASSQYAGQGSPLHF
TRBJ1-2	TRBV30	11	-	CAWSSGGGYTF
TRBJ2-5	TRBV30	15	TRBD2	CAWSARGAGGKTQYF
TRBJ1-5	TRBV7-8	13	-	CASSLEVNQPQHF
TRBJ1-4	TRBV6-1	14	-	CASSEGDGAEKLFF
TRBJ2-7	TRBV19	14	TRBD1	CASTTGQGAGEQYF
TRBJ1-1	TRBV30	16	-	CAWSVRVGRGTPEAFF
TRBJ2-3	TRBV25-1	11	-	CASSGLDTQYF
TRBJ1-2	TRBV29-1	12	-	CSVTGGARGYTF
TRBJ1-2	TRBV10-3	16	TRBD1	CAIRKGEGAHNYGYTF
TRBJ1-1	TRBV11-1	13	-	CASSPGTPPEAFF
TRBJ1-6	TRBV12-5	16	-	CASGFWAGRLGSPLHF
TRBJ2-3	TRBV15	14	-	CATSRRGAGDTQYF
TRBJ2-2	TRBV19	15	TRBD2	CASSIGPSGRGELFF
TRBJ1-3	TRBV7-2	16	-	CASSLISGSIGNTIYF
TRBJ2-5	TRBV6-1	15	TRBD2	CASSESIGRVETQYF
TRBJ2-2	TRBV6-4	18	TRBD2	CASSAMTSGGAGTGELFF